The entry below describes one TCR beta chain. Its cognate antigen is unknown. TCRdb recomputed calls from the RT-PCR reads with MiXCR, one row per CDR3 protein. The sample carries 450,000 to 550,000 distinct CDR3 sequences, approximately 24% recorded once. The CDR3 length is 16 residues. V lost 1 base and J lost 1; bases outside the gene matches: 4. Germline assignment: CDR1 SGHTA and CDR2 FQGNSA. This entry belongs to a study of response to subunit inactivated influenza vaccine. Notes on the study in general: There was a suggestion from the authors that each seasonal influenza vaccination recruits few new T cells.

The chain employs TRBV7-2 and TRBJ2-5; 9 bases are shared with TRBD2. The receptor's source is a man aged 45-65 years who received an inactivated influenza vaccine. Sequenced here: CD4+ T cells sorted from PBMCs, sampled 5 to 6 days after vaccination. Here the CDR3 reads CASSLVSRGGQETQYF. The CDR3 coding sequence is TGTGCCAGCAGCTTAGTTTCGCGGGGGGGCCAAGAGACCCAGTACTTC.